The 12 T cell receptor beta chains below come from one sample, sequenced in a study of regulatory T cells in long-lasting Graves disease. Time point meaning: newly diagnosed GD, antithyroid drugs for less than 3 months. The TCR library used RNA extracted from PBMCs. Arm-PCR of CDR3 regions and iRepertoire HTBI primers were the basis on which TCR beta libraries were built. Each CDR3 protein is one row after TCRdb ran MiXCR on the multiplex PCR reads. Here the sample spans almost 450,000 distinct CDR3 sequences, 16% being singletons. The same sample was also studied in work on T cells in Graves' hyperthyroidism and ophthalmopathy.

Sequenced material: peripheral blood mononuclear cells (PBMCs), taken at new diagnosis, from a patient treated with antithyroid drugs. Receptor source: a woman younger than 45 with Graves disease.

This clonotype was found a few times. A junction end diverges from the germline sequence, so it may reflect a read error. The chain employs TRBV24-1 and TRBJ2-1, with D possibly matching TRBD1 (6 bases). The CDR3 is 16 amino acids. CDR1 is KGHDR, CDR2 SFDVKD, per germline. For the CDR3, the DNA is TGTGCCACCAGTGACCGACAACAGGGATCCTCCAATGAGCAGTTCTTC. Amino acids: CATSDRQQGSSNEQFF.

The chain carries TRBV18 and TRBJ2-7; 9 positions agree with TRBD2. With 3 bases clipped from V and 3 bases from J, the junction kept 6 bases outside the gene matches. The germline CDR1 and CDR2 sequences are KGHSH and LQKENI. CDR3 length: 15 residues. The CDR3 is CASSPVPSGNYEQYF. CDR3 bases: TGTGCCAGCTCACCGGTCCCTAGCGGGAACTACGAGCAGTACTTC.

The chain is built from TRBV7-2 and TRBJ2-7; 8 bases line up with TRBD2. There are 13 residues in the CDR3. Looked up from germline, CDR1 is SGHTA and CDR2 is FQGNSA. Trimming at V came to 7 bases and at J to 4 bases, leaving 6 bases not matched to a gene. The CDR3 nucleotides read TGTGCCAGCAAACTAGCGGAAGCATACGAGCAGTACTTC. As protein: CASKLAEAYEQYF.

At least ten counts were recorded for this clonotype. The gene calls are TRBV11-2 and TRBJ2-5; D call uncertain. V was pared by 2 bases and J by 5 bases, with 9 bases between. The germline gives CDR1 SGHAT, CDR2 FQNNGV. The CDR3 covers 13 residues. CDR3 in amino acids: CASSLTSQETQYF. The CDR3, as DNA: TGTGCCAGCAGCTTAACGTCACAGGAGACCCAGTACTTC.

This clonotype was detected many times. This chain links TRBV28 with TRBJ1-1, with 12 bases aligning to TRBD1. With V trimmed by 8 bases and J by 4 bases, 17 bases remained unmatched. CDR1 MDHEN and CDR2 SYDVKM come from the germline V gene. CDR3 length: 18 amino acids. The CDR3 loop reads CASPRSGTGGAGVTEAFF. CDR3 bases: TGTGCCAGCCCGCGCTCGGGGACAGGGGGCGCGGGGGTCACTGAAGCTTTCTTT.

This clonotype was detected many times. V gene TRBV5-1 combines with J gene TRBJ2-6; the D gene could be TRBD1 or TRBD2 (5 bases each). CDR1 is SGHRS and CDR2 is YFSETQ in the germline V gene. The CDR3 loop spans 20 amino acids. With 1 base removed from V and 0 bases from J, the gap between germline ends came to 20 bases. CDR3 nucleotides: TGCGCCAGCAGCTTGCTGGCCTCCGGGACCGCTTTCTCTGGGGCCAACGTCCTGACTTTC. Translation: CASSLLASGTAFSGANVLTF.

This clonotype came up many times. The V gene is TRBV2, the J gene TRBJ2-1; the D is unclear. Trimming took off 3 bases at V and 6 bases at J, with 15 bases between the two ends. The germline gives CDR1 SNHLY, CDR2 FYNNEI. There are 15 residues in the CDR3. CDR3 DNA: TGTGCCAGCAGTGATGCTATCCACAAGGCCAATGAGCAGTTCTTC. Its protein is CASSDAIHKANEQFF.

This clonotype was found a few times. The CDR3 here is CASSVVDTGELFF. In DNA form, the CDR3 reads TGTGCCAGCAGCGTAGTCGACACCGGGGAGCTGTTTTTT. The chain employs TRBV9 and TRBJ2-2; no definite D call. CDR1 and CDR2 from the germline V gene are SGDLS and YYNGEE. The ends were cut back, 0 bases at V and 3 bases at J, with 3 bases in the middle. CDR3 length: 13 amino acids.

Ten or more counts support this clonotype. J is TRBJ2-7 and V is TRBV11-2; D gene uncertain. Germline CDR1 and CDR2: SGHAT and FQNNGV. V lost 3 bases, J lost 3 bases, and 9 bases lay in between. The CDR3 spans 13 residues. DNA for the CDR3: TGTGCCAGCAGCTTCCAGACGGGCTACGAGCAGTACTTC. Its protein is CASSFQTGYEQYF.

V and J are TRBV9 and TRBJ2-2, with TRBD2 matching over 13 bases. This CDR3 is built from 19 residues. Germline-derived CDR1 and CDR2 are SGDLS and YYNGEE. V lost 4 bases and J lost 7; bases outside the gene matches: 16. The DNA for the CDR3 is TGTGCCAGCAGCCCTACCCGTCGAGGACTAGCGGGAGTGGACGGGGAGCTGTTTTTT. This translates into CASSPTRRGLAGVDGELFF.

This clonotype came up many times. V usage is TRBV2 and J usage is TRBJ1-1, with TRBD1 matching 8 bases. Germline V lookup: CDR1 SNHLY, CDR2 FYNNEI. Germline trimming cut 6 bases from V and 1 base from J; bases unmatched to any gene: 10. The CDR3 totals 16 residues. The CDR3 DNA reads TGTGCCAGCAGCCCCGACAGGGGCGCTGGGAACACTGAAGCTTTCTTT. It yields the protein CASSPDRGAGNTEAFF. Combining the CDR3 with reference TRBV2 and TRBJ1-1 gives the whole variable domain EPEVTQTPSHQVTQMGQEVILRCVPISNHLYFYWYRQILGQKVEFLVSFYNNEISEKSEIFDDQFSVERPDGSNFTLKIRSTKLEDSAMYFCASSPDRGAGNTEAFFGQGTRLTVV.

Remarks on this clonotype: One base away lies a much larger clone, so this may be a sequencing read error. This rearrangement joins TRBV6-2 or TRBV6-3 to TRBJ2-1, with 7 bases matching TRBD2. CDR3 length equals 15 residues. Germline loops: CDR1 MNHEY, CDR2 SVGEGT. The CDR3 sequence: CGSSATRLASNEQFF. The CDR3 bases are TGTGGCAGCAGTGCAACCCGACTAGCTTCCAATGAGCAGTTCTTC.